The 29 T cell receptor beta chains in this list originate from one sample, sequenced in a study of cytomegalovirus exposure and HLA in healthy donors. Generated by immunoSEQ multiplex PCR, the TCRdb table keeps only in-frame clones and is missing some. Of fewer than 150,000 clones listed, more than 85% are singletons. The sample taken for sequencing was PBMCs. These receptors all come from a man in his late teens or twenties in good health and CMV-seropositive.

The chain combines TRBV5-1 with TRBJ2-3; 9 nucleotides align to TRBD1. CDR3 length: 14 residues. V shed 5 bases and J 3 bases; nucleotides not matched to a gene: 4. Germline CDR1 SGHRS, CDR2 YFSETQ. The CDR3 here is CASRDRGKTDTQYF. The CDR3 DNA is TGCGCCAGCAGGGACAGGGGTAAGACAGATACGCAGTATTTT.

The chain links TRBV4-1 to TRBJ2-1; 9 nucleotides agree with TRBD2. The junction had 17 bases not matched to a gene; V was cut back by 5 bases and J by 6 bases. This CDR3 contains 18 residues. Per the germline V gene, CDR1 is MGHRA and CDR2 is YSYEKL. The CDR3 reads CASSEGGFRGRAPNEQFF. CDR3 coding DNA: TGCGCCAGCAGCGAAGGGGGTTTTCGCGGGAGGGCACCCAATGAGCAGTTCTTC.

The V call is TRBV27, the J call TRBJ2-7; TRBD1 agrees at 7 bases. The germline CDR1 and CDR2 sequences are MNHEY and SMNVEV (reference sequence). CDR3 length: 15 residues. The V gene end was trimmed by 2 bases and the J gene end by 4 bases; junction bases not matched to a gene: 8. CDR3 residues: CASSLTGEGEYEQYF. The DNA of the CDR3 is TGTGCCAGCAGTTTAACAGGGGAAGGGGAATACGAGCAGTACTTC.

The chain joins TRBV28 to TRBJ2-3; D ambiguous. Germline values: CDR1 MDHEN, CDR2 SYDVKM. Trimming stripped 6 bases from V and 4 bases from J, with 11 bases between. The CDR3 totals 13 residues. The CDR3 region is CASSQSGADTQYF. CDR3 DNA sequence: TGTGCCAGCAGCCAATCAGGCGCAGATACGCAGTATTTT.

This clone occurred once. The rearrangement uses TRBV2 and TRBJ2-1; 8 positions agree with TRBD1. CDR1 is SNHLY and CDR2 is FYNNEI in the germline V gene. The CDR3 has 15 residues. Trimming took 6 bases from V and 5 from J; bases not matched to a gene: 9. The CDR3 coding sequence is TGTGCCAGCAGGCTAACAAGGACAGGGAACAATGAGCAGTTCTTC. Its protein is CASRLTRTGNNEQFF.

The chain joins TRBV28 to TRBJ2-7, with D maybe TRBD1 (5 bases). This CDR3 is built from 12 residues. V was cut by 6 bases and J by 12 bases, with 18 bases left in between. The germline gives CDR1 MDHEN, CDR2 SYDVKM. The CDR3 sequence is CASSPGRTSPYF. As DNA, the CDR3 is TGTGCCAGCAGCCCAGGGCGCACAAGTCCGTACTTC.

V is TRBV6-5 and J is TRBJ1-1; D call uncertain. Looked up from germline, CDR1 is MNHEY and CDR2 is SVGAGI. Between the trimmed V and J ends, which lost 2 bases and 4 bases, there was a span of 11 bases. The CDR3 is 14 amino acids. CDR3: CASSYQPEGTEAFF. For the CDR3, the DNA is TGTGCCAGCAGTTACCAGCCGGAGGGCACTGAAGCTTTCTTT.

The chain joins TRBV6-5 to TRBJ2-7; D is ambiguous. Germline V gene sequence: CDR1 MNHEY, CDR2 SVGAGI. This CDR3 is 13 amino acids long. V dropped 4 bases and J dropped 4 bases, with 11 bases sitting between them. The CDR3 protein is CASSLAVKYEQYF. The DNA of the CDR3 is TGTGCCAGCAGTTTAGCCGTTAAGTACGAGCAGTACTTC.

The J gene is TRBJ1-4, the V gene TRBV2; D not resolved. The CDR3 covers 12 residues. CDR1 and CDR2 from the germline V gene are SNHLY and FYNNEI. V lost 5 bases and J lost 4, with 5 bases in between. The CDR3 nucleotides are TGTGCCAGCAGTTTTCTTAATGAAAAACTGTTTTTT. Amino acid sequence: CASSFLNEKLFF.

This chain connects TRBV9 to TRBJ2-5, with D perhaps TRBD1 (6 bases). The CDR3 is 17 amino acids. CDR1 and CDR2 from the germline V gene are SGDLS and YYNGEE. The ends were cut back, 4 bases at V and 0 bases at J, with 19 bases in the middle. The CDR3 DNA sequence: TGTGCCAGCAGCCCAGGGGTGGCGGGCCCCTACCAAGAGACCCAGTACTTC. Protein product: CASSPGVAGPYQETQYF.

The chain is built from TRBV2 and TRBJ1-2; possible D gene TRBD1, 5 bases. V was pared by 10 bases and J by 6 bases, with 21 bases between. Germline lookup yields CDR1 SNHLY and CDR2 FYNNEI. This CDR3 contains 14 residues. CDR3 loop: CATSPRAGENGYTF. CDR3 sequence (DNA): TGTGCCACCTCACCCAGGGCAGGAGAGAATGGCTACACCTTC.

This chain uses TRBV28 with TRBJ1-2; 8 bases are shared with TRBD1. J was trimmed by 7 bases and V by 2 bases; bases with no gene match: 6. This CDR3 is built from 14 residues. Germline V gene lookup returns CDR1 MDHEN and CDR2 SYDVKM. The CDR3 here is CASSLLDREVGYTF. CDR3 sequence (DNA): TGTGCCAGCAGTTTACTGGACAGGGAGGTTGGCTACACCTTC.

This clone was detected only once. The gene calls are TRBV9 and TRBJ1-3; D call uncertain. V lost 4 bases to trimming and J lost 0 bases, with 11 bases between them. Germline loops: CDR1 SGDLS, CDR2 YYNGEE. The CDR3 has 15 residues. The CDR3 loop reads CASSPGSSSGNTIYF. CDR3 nucleotides: TGTGCCAGCAGCCCGGGATCCAGCTCTGGAAACACCATATATTTT.

CDR3 loop: CATGKGTLALEQYF. CDR3 coding DNA: TGTGCCACCGGGAAAGGGACACTGGCCCTCGAGCAGTACTTC. The rearrangement links TRBV15 to TRBJ2-7; possibly TRBD1 for D (6 bases). This CDR3 region has 14 residues. Deletions cut 8 bases from V and 6 bases from J, with 20 bases between. Per germline, CDR1 LNHNV and CDR2 YYDKDF (reference sequence).

The chain carries TRBV4-1 and TRBJ2-3; D may be TRBD1 (5 bases). Deletions cut 3 bases from V and 3 bases from J, with 22 bases between. Per germline, CDR1 MGHRA and CDR2 YSYEKL. The CDR3 sequence is 18 residues long. CDR3 region: CASSHAIWGPAETDTQYF. CDR3 bases: TGCGCCAGCAGCCACGCTATATGGGGCCCCGCGGAGACAGATACGCAGTATTTT.

The rearrangement links TRBV10-3 to TRBJ2-1; D remains ambiguous. The ends were cut back, 6 bases at V and 4 bases at J, with 16 bases in the middle. This CDR3 spans 15 amino acids. Germline loops: CDR1 ENHRY, CDR2 SYGVKD. DNA for the CDR3: TGTGCCATCAGCCACTTGCAGGTTTCTTACAATGAGCAGTTCTTC. Translated, it gives CAISHLQVSYNEQFF.

The rearrangement uses TRBV5-1 and TRBJ1-2; a possible D gene is TRBD1 (5 bases). The CDR3 totals 17 residues. Between the trimmed V and J ends, which lost 2 bases and 8 bases, there was a span of 25 bases. CDR1 is SGHRS and CDR2 is YFSETQ in the germline V gene. The CDR3 DNA sequence: TGCGCCAGCAGCTTTGGGACCGGGCCGGCCGCGGGGGGGGGCTACACCTTC. Translation gives CASSFGTGPAAGGGYTF.

The CDR3 coding sequence is TGTGCCAGCAGTTACGAGGGGGTCACTGAAGCTTTCTTT. Its protein is CASSYEGVTEAFF. V and J are TRBV6-6 and TRBJ1-1, with D possibly being TRBD1 (6 bases). This CDR3 has 13 amino acids. V shed 2 bases and J shed 4 bases, with 8 bases lying between them. CDR1 is MNHNY and CDR2 is SVGAGI in the germline V gene (reference sequence).

The table lists this clone with a count of one. The chain uses TRBV6-1 and TRBJ2-3; D possibly corresponds to TRBD2 (5 bases). This CDR3 is built from 15 residues. V shed 4 bases and J shed 0 bases, with 11 bases lying between them. CDR1 is MNHNS and CDR2 is SASEGT in the germline V gene. In DNA form, the CDR3 reads TGTGCCAGCAGTGGAGGGCGCTATAGCACAGATACGCAGTATTTT. Protein sequence: CASSGGRYSTDTQYF.

The V call is TRBV9, the J call TRBJ1-6; the D gene is possibly TRBD1 (5 bases). Germline lookup yields CDR1 SGDLS and CDR2 YYNGEE. V was pared by 2 bases and J by 9 bases, with 15 bases between. This CDR3 is 15 amino acids long. DNA for the CDR3: TGTGCCAGCAGCGTTGCTTGGGGGGAGGGTTCACCCCTCCACTTT. It codes for CASSVAWGEGSPLHF.

J is TRBJ2-1 and V is TRBV11-3, with TRBD2 identical over 12 bases. The V and J ends lost 5 bases and 5 bases, in that order; junction bases with no gene match: 4. The CDR3 contains 15 residues. Per germline, CDR1 SGHNT and CDR2 YENEEA. CDR3 nucleotide sequence: TGTGCCAGCAGCCTAACTAGCGGGAGGCACAATGAGCAGTTCTTC. This encodes CASSLTSGRHNEQFF.

The rearrangement links TRBV28 to TRBJ1-1; D is unclear. The CDR3 has 15 amino acids. Trimming took 8 bases from V and 3 from J, leaving 19 bases between them. The V gene's germline CDR1 is MDHEN and CDR2 SYDVKM. This CDR3 reads CASRDLGWRDTEAFF. The DNA of the CDR3 is TGTGCCAGCCGCGATCTGGGGTGGAGGGACACTGAAGCTTTCTTT.

The chain is built from TRBV5-6 and TRBJ1-5; D ambiguous. This CDR3 contains 14 residues. The V end lost 0 bases, the J end lost 8 bases, and 12 bases lay between the germline ends. CDR1 is SGHDT, CDR2 YYEEEE, per germline. In DNA, the CDR3 is TGTGCCAGCAGCTTGGGGAGAGGTAGCGAGCCCCAGCATTTT. Protein product: CASSLGRGSEPQHF.

The rearrangement links TRBV15 to TRBJ2-3; TRBD2 agrees at 10 bases. V dropped 5 bases and J dropped 2; count of bases not matched to a gene: 7. The germline V gene encodes CDR1 LNHNV and CDR2 YYDKDF (reference sequence). The CDR3 extends over 16 amino acids. In nucleotides, the CDR3 is TGTGCCACCAGCCCTCGGACTAGCGGCTACACAGATACGCAGTATTTT. Protein: CATSPRTSGYTDTQYF. The full variable domain, rest sourced from reference TRBV15 and TRBJ2-3, is DAMVIQNPRYQVTQFGKPVTLSCSQTLNHNVMYWYQQKSSQAPKLLFHYYDKDFNNEADTPDNFQSRRPNTSFCFLDIRSPGLGDTAMYLCATSPRTSGYTDTQYFGPGTRLTVL.

The chain is built from TRBV27 and TRBJ1-5; no reliable D call. Looked up from germline, CDR1 is MNHEY and CDR2 is SMNVEV (reference sequence). CDR3 length equals 14 residues. V was trimmed by 6 bases and J by 2 bases, leaving 11 bases between them. CDR3 coding DNA: TGTGCCAGCAGAGACCCTGGGCGCAATCAGCCCCAGCATTTT. Translated, it gives CASRDPGRNQPQHF.

The V gene is TRBV5-5, the J gene TRBJ2-7, with D possibly being TRBD2 (5 bases). The V gene lost 2 bases and the J gene lost 7 bases, with 19 bases spanning the gap. Germline-derived CDR1 and CDR2 are SGHKS and YYEKEE (reference sequence). This CDR3 spans 15 amino acids. This CDR3 is CASSFQALTTGEQYF. The DNA of the CDR3 is TGTGCCAGCAGCTTCCAGGCCCTCACAACGGGGGAGCAGTACTTC.

V and J are TRBV5-6 and TRBJ1-5; a possible D gene is TRBD1 (5 bases). Germline V gene data show CDR1 as SGHDT and CDR2 as YYEEEE. Trimming cost V 3 bases and J 0 bases, with 10 bases left between them. This CDR3 has 15 amino acids. The CDR3 spells CASSSRGYSNQPQHF. The CDR3 nucleotides are TGTGCCAGCAGCTCGCGGGGGTATAGCAATCAGCCCCAGCATTTT.

The rearrangement uses TRBV7-9 and TRBJ2-7; tentatively, D is TRBD2 (5 bases). V lost 2 bases, J lost 3 bases, and 8 bases lay in between. The CDR3 contains 13 residues. CDR1 is SEHNR and CDR2 is FQNEAQ in the germline V gene (reference sequence). The CDR3 DNA follows: TGTGCCAGCAGCTTAACTAGTCTCTACGAGCAGTACTTC. Its protein product is CASSLTSLYEQYF.

The CDR3 DNA sequence: TGTGCCGACAGGGGCCCCCAAGAGACCCAGTACTTC. This sequence encodes CADRGPQETQYF. The chain is built from TRBV7-8 and TRBJ2-5; TRBD1 matches at 8 bases. CDR1 SGHVS and CDR2 FQNEAQ come from the germline V gene. Trimming at V came to 11 bases and at J to 1 base, leaving 3 bases not matched to a gene. This CDR3 spans 12 amino acids.